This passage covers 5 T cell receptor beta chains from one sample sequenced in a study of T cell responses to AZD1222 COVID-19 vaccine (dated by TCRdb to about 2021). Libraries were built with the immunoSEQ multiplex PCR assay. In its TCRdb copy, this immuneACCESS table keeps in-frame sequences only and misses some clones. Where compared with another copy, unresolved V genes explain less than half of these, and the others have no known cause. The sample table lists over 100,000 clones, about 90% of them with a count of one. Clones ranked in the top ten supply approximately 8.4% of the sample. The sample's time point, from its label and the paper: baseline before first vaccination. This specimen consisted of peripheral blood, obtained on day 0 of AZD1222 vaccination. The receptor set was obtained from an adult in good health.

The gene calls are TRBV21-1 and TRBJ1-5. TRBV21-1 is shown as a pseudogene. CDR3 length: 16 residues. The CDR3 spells CARRAYGEASNQPQHF. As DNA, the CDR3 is TGTGCCAGACGGGCATACGGGGAGGCAAGCAATCAGCCCCAGCATTTT.

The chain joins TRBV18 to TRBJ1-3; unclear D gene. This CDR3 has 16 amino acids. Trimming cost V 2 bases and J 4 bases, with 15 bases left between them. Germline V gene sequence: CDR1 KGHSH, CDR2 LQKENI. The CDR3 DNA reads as TGTGCCAGCTCACCAATCCCCCCGGGGAACGGAAACACCATATATTTT. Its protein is CASSPIPPGNGNTIYF.

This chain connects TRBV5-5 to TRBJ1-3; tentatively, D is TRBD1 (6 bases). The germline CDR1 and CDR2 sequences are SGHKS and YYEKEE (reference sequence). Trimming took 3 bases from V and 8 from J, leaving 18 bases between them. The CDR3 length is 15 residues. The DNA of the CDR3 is TGTGCCAGCAGCTCAACCGACAGGTGGTGGGACACCATATATTTT. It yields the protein CASSSTDRWWDTIYF.

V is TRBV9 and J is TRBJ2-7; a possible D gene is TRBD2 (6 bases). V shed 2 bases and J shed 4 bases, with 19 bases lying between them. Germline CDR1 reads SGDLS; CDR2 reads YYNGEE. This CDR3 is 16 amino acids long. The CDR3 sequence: CASSVLPGENQYEQYF. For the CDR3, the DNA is TGTGCCAGCAGCGTCCTTCCGGGGGAAAACCAATACGAGCAGTACTTC.

Written as DNA, the CDR3 is TGTGCCAGCAGCTTAGCTTACCTGGATACGCAGTATTTT. Protein: CASSLAYLDTQYF. The J gene is TRBJ2-3, the V gene TRBV7-2; no firm D call. Trimming stripped 0 bases from V and 6 bases from J, with 7 bases between. Germline values: CDR1 SGHTA, CDR2 FQGNSA. There are 13 residues in the CDR3.